This T cell receptor beta chain derives from a study of T cell clones after liver transplantation. Study context: Liver transplant recipients had immunosuppression withdrawal attempted within 2 years. HCV positivity affected three of eight recipients; the rest lacked autoimmune or viral indications. Draws occurred before transplant, before withdrawal, and after complete or failed withdrawal.

Looked up from germline, CDR1 is KGHSH and CDR2 is LQKENI. This CDR3 region has 14 residues. V was pared by 2 bases and J by 8 bases, with 4 bases of the junction left unmatched. Profiled with immunoSEQ multiplex PCR; TCRdb holds only in-frame clones, not every one. This table holds some 120,000 clones, 90% found once. Sequencing used CD4+ T cells from blood, obtained 12 months after liver transplant. The clonotype comes from a human patient who received a liver transplant. Some T cells may have come from the graft donor. This chain links TRBV18 with TRBJ2-1, with 9 bases aligning to TRBD2. The CDR3 loop reads CASSPFGGRDEQFF. As DNA, the CDR3 is TGTGCCAGCTCACCATTTGGCGGGAGGGATGAGCAGTTCTTC.